This T cell receptor (beta chain) was profiled in a study of shared clonotypes between healthy human individuals. Overall study results and limits: Naive subsets usually exceeded memory subsets in estimated richness.

TCRdb's copy holds only in-frame clones and misses some; the assay was immunoSEQ multiplex PCR. Here the sample spans around 1,900,000 clones, around 93% being singletons. CD45RO-negative CD8 cells positively selected for CCR7 made up the naive population, which excluded terminally differentiated effector memory CD45RA+ cells. Of note for this clone: No antigen is known for it.

Trimming removed 4 bases from V and 0 bases from J, with 12 bases in between. The CDR3 loop spans 15 amino acids. Germline V gene sequence: CDR1 SNHLY, CDR2 FYNNEI. The chain carries TRBV2 and TRBJ2-5; TRBD2 might be the D (6 bases). What was sequenced was naive CD8+ T cells from PBMCs. This TCR came from a man aged 18 to 35 in good health. Some clones in this sample may be carry-over from other donors' samples. CDR3 region: CASSVEVADQETQYF. The CDR3 coding sequence is TGTGCCAGCAGTGTGGAAGTAGCGGACCAAGAGACCCAGTACTTC.